A single T cell receptor beta chain is shown here with its context. Its antigen is not known. Assay used: immunoSEQ multiplex PCR; TCRdb lists only in-frame clones, some missing. The sample contains about 990,000 clones, around 78% of which appear only once. The CDR3 covers 14 residues. The germline V gene has CDR1 SGHDT and CDR2 YYEEEE. Trimming left V 5 bases short and J 7 bases short, with 18 bases between. CD4+ cells underwent separation, giving CD45RA+ naive and CD45RA-negative memory subsets. The data were taken from a study of shared clonotypes between healthy human individuals. Whole-study context: Plates per donor: three CD4 naive, three CD4 memory, two CD8 naive, one CD8 memory.

Findings of the study overall: Four donors shared approximately 5% of their naive CD4 clonotypes.

The J gene is TRBJ2-5, the V gene TRBV5-6; D may be TRBD2 (6 bases). The sequence came from a man aged 18-30 years in good health. Some clones in this sample may be carry-over from other donors' samples. Sequencing was carried out using memory CD4+ T cells from PBMCs. This sample's subset: CD45RA-negative fraction. CDR3 nucleotide sequence: TGTGCCAGCAGGGCCGGGACTGGGGTGGGGACCCAGTACTTC. It is translated as CASRAGTGVGTQYF.